This T cell receptor beta chain is drawn from a study of blood T cell repertoires in COVID-19. About the study: Samples representing acute and convalescent COVID-19 were sourced from the United States, Italy and Spain. PBMCs, B-cell-depleted T cells, or T cells were the source of the cDNA or gDNA that made up the material.

Per the original methods: Cell counts per sample came from amplifying reference gene primers. Sequencing was performed with immunoSEQ multiplex PCR; in TCRdb, only in-frame clones are kept and a portion is missing. The DNA gave D and trimming, while V, J and clone size come from that table. This sample carries 250,000 to 400,000 clones, 90% of them seen once, and the ten largest clones take 2.5% to 3.5%. The CDR3 is 16 amino acids. Germline V gives CDR1 SQVTM, CDR2 ANQGSEA. V was shortened by 1 base and J by 2 bases, with 17 bases between the two germline ends. Sequenced: peripheral blood. The receptor's source is a young woman with COVID-19, enrolled during active disease. V and J are TRBV29-1 and TRBJ1-1; D may be TRBD1 (5 bases). The CDR3 bases are TGCAGCGTTGAAGGGGGCGGCTTGGCGCACAACACTGAAGCTTTCTTT. Protein sequence: CSVEGGGLAHNTEAFF. Combining the CDR3 with reference TRBV29-1 and TRBJ1-1 gives the whole variable domain SAVISQKPSRDICQRGTSLTIQCQVDSQVTMMFWYRQQPGQSLTLIATANQGSEATYESGFVIDKFPISRPNLTFSTLTVSNMSPEDSSIYLCSVEGGGLAHNTEAFFGQGTRLTVV.